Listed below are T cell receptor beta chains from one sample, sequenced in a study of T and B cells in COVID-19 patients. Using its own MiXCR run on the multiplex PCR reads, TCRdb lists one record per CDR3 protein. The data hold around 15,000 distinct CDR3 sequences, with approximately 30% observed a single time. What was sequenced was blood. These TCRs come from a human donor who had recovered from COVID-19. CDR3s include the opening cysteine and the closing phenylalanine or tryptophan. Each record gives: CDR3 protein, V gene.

CSARVRQGAVGELFF TRBV20-1
CASTPQVNYGYTF TRBV19
CAWSVKAEVADTQYF TRBV30
CASSQPYVGRTEAFF TRBV19
CASSESQGSGYTF TRBV10-2
CASSFGGVEETQYF TRBV5-1
CASSSAGVSYNEQFF TRBV12-3/TRBV12-4
CAWSVGTVNTGELFF TRBV30
CASSFETAGSGLDEQFF TRBV5-1
CASSIRPEGGGYTF TRBV9
CAWSKTTGNTEAFF TRBV30